This T cell receptor beta chain derives from a study of regulatory T cells in long-lasting Graves disease. Broader study findings: Those with persistent Graves' had less TCR diversity than newly diagnosed patients. New patients shared fewer public clonotypes (approximately 1,000) than persistent patients did (approximately 2,700).

As to this clonotype: Antigen unknown.

V was clipped by 5 bases and J by 2 bases, with 10 bases between them. CDR3 length: 13 amino acids. The germline CDR1 and CDR2 sequences are SEHNR and FQNEAQ (reference sequence). Through Arm-PCR of CDR3 regions and iRepertoire HTBI primers, TCR beta libraries were built. Each CDR3 protein gets one entry after TCRdb re-called the multiplex PCR reads with MiXCR. This sample has hundreds of thousands of distinct CDR3 sequences, with roughly 16% found just once. As to time point: newly diagnosed GD, antithyroid drugs for less than 3 months. RNA isolated from PBMCs was used to make the TCR library. Collection of peripheral blood (around 10 milliliters) was done using EDTA tubes. The sample also formed part of further work on T cells in Graves' hyperthyroidism and ophthalmopathy. This second study notes: Diagnosis rested on symptoms, serum thyroxine and TRAb, thyroid ultrasound, and orbital computed tomography.

The rearrangement joins TRBV7-9 to TRBJ2-7; D unclear. This clonotype originated in a woman aged 25 to 39 with Graves disease. The specimen comprised peripheral blood mononuclear cells (PBMCs), sampled at new diagnosis, from a patient treated with antithyroid drugs. CDR3 coding DNA: TGTGCCAGCAGCACTATACCCGCCTACGAGCAGTACTTC. Amino acids: CASSTIPAYEQYF. Together with reference TRBV7-9 and TRBJ2-7, the CDR3 gives the full variable domain: DTGVSQNPRHKITKRGQNVTFRCDPISEHNRLYWYRQTLGQGPEFLTYFQNEAQLEKSRLLSDRFSAERPKGSFSTLEIQRTEQGDSAMYLCASSTIPAYEQYFGPGTRLTVT.